This is a list of T cell receptor beta chains from one sample in a study of blood T cells in healthy people across ages. TCRdb ran MiXCR on the 5' RACE reads and lists one entry per CDR3 protein. Counted here are 800,000 or so distinct CDR3 sequences, 35% to 50% occurring once; the ten biggest clones make up around 18%. The sample was blood. These receptors came from an older man in good health. Each CDR3 is given with its conserved first and last residue. The D gene is left open where the match is weak. Not all rows give a size; the values are once, few, many and, for expanded clones, a class.

>TRBJ2-1|TRBV28|-|16|-
CASRNRDLSSYNEQFF
TGTGCCAGCAGGAACAGGGATCTCAGCTCCTACAATGAGCAGTTCTTC
>TRBJ2-1|TRBV20-1|-|18|TRBD2
CSARPPAETSGFSNEQFF
TGCAGTGCTAGACCCCCAGCTGAGACTAGCGGGTTCTCGAATGAGCAGTTCTTC
>TRBJ2-5|TRBV28|-|14|TRBD1
CASSFLTGWETQYF
TGTGCCAGCAGTTTCCTGACAGGGTGGGAGACCCAGTACTTC
>TRBJ2-3|TRBV21-1|-|17|-
CASSVGFASGSADTQYF
-
>TRBJ1-1|TRBV6-2/TRBV6-3|-|12|-
CASSHTDTEAFF
TGTGCCAGCAGCCACACTGACACTGAAGCTTTCTTT
>TRBJ2-7|TRBV12-3/TRBV12-4|once|13|-
CASSFPGAYEQYF
TGTGCCAGCAGCTTCCCGGGGGCCTACGAGCAGTACTTC
>TRBJ2-3|TRBV10-3|once|14|-
CAISQRDSTDTQYF
TGTGCCATCAGCCAACGGGACTCCACAGATACGCAGTATTTT
>TRBJ2-3|TRBV20-1|-|12|TRBD1
CSAKGARDTQYF
TGCAGTGCCAAGGGGGCAAGAGATACGCAGTATTTT
>TRBJ2-1|TRBV4-3|-|15|-
CASSQERSSYSEQFF
TGCGCCAGCAGCCAAGAGAGAAGCTCCTACAGTGAGCAGTTCTTC
>TRBJ2-7|TRBV28|-|13|TRBD2
CATRGGSSYEQYF
TGCGCCACCCGGGGGGGGAGCTCCTACGAGCAGTACTTC
>TRBJ2-1|TRBV7-6|-|15|-
CANSTSGGAYNEQFF
TGTGCCAACAGCACCTCCGGGGGAGCGTACAATGAGCAGTTCTTC
>TRBJ1-6|TRBV5-8|-|14|-
CASSFEQGKSPLHF
TGTGCCAGCAGCTTCGAGCAGGGTAAATCACCCCTCCACTTT
>TRBJ1-1|TRBV29-1|-|14|-
CSVEASQATSKAFF
TGCAGCGTTGAGGCCAGCCAAGCAACTAGTAAAGCTTTCTTT
>TRBJ2-5|TRBV5-1|once|15|-
CASSWDGGGEETQYF
TGCGCCAGCAGCTGGGACGGGGGCGGAGAAGAGACCCAGTACTTC
>TRBJ2-3|TRBV12-3/TRBV12-4|-|12|-
CASSREGHTQYF
TGTGCCAGCTCGCGGGAAGGGCATACGCAGTATTTT
>TRBJ2-1|TRBV6-2/TRBV6-3|once|18|-
CASRGPSPFGSSYNEQFF
TGTGCCAGCAGGGGCCCCTCTCCGTTTGGGAGCTCCTACAATGAGCAGTTCTTC
>TRBJ2-1|TRBV20-1|-|15|TRBD2
CSAKGTSGPVDEQFF
TGCAGTGCTAAAGGGACTAGCGGACCAGTCGATGAGCAGTTCTTC
>TRBJ2-3|TRBV5-1|many|17|TRBD2
CASSLVPAGDGADTQYF
TGCGCCAGCAGCTTGGTTCCAGCGGGAGATGGGGCGGATACGCAGTATTTT
>TRBJ2-7|TRBV28|few|15|-
CASSLGIRDPYEQYF
TGTGCCAGCAGTTTAGGTATAAGGGACCCCTACGAGCAGTACTTC
>TRBJ1-5|TRBV20-1|-|15|TRBD1
CSARGKHRGDQPQHF
TGCAGTGCTAGAGGCAAACACAGGGGAGATCAGCCCCAGCATTTT
>TRBJ1-5|TRBV6-6|few|14|-
CASSTGYGNQPQHF
TGTGCCAGCAGTACAGGTTATGGCAATCAGCCCCAGCATTTT
>TRBJ2-7|TRBV29-1|-|13|-
CSAEGVGTYEQYF
TGCAGCGCCGAGGGGGTTGGGACCTACGAGCAGTACTTC
>TRBJ1-1|TRBV12-3/TRBV12-4|few|15|-
CASRKNGGRNTEAFF
TGTGCCAGCAGGAAAAATGGGGGGCGTAACACTGAAGCTTTCTTT
>TRBJ1-1|TRBV20-1|-|14|-
CSARDRGKETEVFF
TGCAGTGCTAGAGATCGGGGTAAGGAGACTGAAGTTTTCTTT
>TRBJ1-5|TRBV20-1|-|15|TRBD1
CSAREQGAKDQPQHF
TGCAGTGCTAGAGAACAGGGGGCTAAAGATCAGCCCCAGCATTTT
>TRBJ2-1|TRBV7-2|few|14|-
CASSLVRALNEQFF
TGTGCCAGCAGCTTAGTCAGGGCGCTCAATGAGCAGTTCTTC
>TRBJ2-3|TRBV29-1|many|15|TRBD2
CSASGTSGSTDTQYF
TGCAGCGCCTCAGGGACTAGCGGGAGCACAGATACGCAGTATTTT
>TRBJ1-6|TRBV10-3|-|16|-
CAISESTAVEDSPLHF
TGTGCCATCAGTGAGTCAACAGCGGTCGAAGATTCACCCCTCCACTTT
>TRBJ2-5|TRBV5-5|-|13|TRBD2
CASSLSGRREQYF
TGTGCCAGCAGCCTAAGCGGGAGGAGAGAGCAGTACTTC
>TRBJ2-7|TRBV10-3|-|13|-
CAIRADSDHEQYF
TGTGCCATCAGGGCTGACAGTGACCACGAGCAGTACTTC
>TRBJ1-1|TRBV20-1|-|15|-
CSARDKGGTNTEAFF
TGCAGTGCTAGAGATAAGGGGGGAACGAACACTGAAGCTTTCTTT
>TRBJ2-2|TRBV4-3|-|14|-
CASTVDVGTGELFF
TGCGCCAGCACCGTAGACGTGGGCACCGGGGAGCTGTTTTTT
>TRBJ2-7|TRBV30|-|13|-
CAWRTRRAYEQYF
TGTGCCTGGAGGACTAGGCGAGCCTACGAGCAGTACTTC
>TRBJ2-1|TRBV3-1|-|15|TRBD2
CASSQGLAGRNEQFF
TGTGCCAGCAGCCAAGGACTAGCGGGGCGGAATGAGCAGTTCTTC